This T cell receptor (beta chain) was documented in a study of human T cells and chemical hapten exposure. Sample time point: pre-sensitization, week 0. As to treatment: therapeutic diphenylcyclopropenone sensitization with weekly scalp DPC. Donors were 18 to 70-year-old alopecia patients suitable for DPC. This clonotype was counted many times. In the original workflow: There were a median of around 96,000 TCRs per sample, with a range from 23,224 to 690,600. TCRdb called the RACE reads again in MiXCR, with one record for every CDR3 protein. The V and J calls shown here were made by TCRdb, not taken from the authors' results. Among 240,000 or so distinct CDR3 sequences listed, 7% to 10% were seen once. CDR3 length: 13 amino acids. With 2 bases removed from V and 11 bases from J, the gap between germline ends came to 14 bases. Germline V gives CDR1 SGHKS, CDR2 YYEKEE (reference sequence).

V is TRBV5-5 and J is TRBJ1-5; D not certain. The sequences come from whole blood, collected in connection with sensitization to the hapten diphenylcyclopropenone (DPC). The sequence was collected from a woman in her thirties or forties with alopecia areata. Some clones in this sample may be carry-over from other donors' samples. The DNA for the CDR3 is TGTGCCAGCAGCTTTGAGAGGGCGGGAGCCCAGCATTTT. This codes for CASSFERAGAQHF.